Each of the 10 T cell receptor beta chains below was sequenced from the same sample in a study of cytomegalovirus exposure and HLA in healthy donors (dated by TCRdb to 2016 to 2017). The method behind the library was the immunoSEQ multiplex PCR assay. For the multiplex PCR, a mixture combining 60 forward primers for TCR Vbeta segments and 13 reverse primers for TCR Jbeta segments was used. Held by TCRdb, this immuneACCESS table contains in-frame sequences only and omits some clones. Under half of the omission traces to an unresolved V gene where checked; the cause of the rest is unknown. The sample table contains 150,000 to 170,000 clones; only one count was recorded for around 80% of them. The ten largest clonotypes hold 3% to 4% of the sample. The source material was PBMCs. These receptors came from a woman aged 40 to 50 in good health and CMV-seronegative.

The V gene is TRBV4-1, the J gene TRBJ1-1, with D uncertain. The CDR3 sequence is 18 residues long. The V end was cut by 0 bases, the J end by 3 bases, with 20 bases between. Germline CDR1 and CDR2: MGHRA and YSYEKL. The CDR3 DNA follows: TGCGCCAGCAGCCAAGATGAGCTTTGGACGGGGAGGGACACTGAAGCTTTCTTT. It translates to CASSQDELWTGRDTEAFF.

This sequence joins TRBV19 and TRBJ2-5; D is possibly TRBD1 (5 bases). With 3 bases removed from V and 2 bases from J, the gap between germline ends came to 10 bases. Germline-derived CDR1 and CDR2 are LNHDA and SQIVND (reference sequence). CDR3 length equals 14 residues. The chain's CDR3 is CASSIDRDQETQYF. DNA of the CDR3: TGTGCCAGTAGTATCGACAGAGATCAAGAGACCCAGTACTTC. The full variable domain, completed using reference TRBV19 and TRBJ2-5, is DGGITQSPKYLFRKEGQNVTLSCEQNLNHDAMYWYRQDPGQGLRLIYYSQIVNDFQKGDIAEGYSVSREKKESFPLTVTSAQKNPTAFYLCASSIDRDQETQYFGPGTRLLVL.

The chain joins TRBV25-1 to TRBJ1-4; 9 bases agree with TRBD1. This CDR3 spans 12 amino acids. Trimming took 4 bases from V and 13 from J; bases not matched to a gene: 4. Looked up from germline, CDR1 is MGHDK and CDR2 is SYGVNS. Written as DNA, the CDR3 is TGTGCCAGCAGTGCCAACAGGGGGCCACTGTTTTTT. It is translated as CASSANRGPLFF.

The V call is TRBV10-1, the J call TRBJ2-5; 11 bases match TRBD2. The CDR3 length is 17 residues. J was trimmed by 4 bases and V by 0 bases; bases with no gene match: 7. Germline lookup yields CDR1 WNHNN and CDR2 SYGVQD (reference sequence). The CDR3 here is CASSESGGLAGGETQYF. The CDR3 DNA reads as TGCGCCAGCAGTGAGTCGGGGGGCCTAGCGGGAGGAGAGACCCAGTACTTC.

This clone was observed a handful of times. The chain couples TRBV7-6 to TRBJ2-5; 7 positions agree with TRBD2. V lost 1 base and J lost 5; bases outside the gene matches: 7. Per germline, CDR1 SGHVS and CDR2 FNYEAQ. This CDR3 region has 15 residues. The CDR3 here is CASSLGAGAHETQYF. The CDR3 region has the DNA TGTGCCAGCAGCTTAGGTGCGGGAGCACACGAGACCCAGTACTTC.

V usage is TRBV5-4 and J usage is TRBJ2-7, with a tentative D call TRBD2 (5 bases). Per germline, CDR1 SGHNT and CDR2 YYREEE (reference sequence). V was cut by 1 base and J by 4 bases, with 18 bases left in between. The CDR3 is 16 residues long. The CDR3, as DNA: TGTGCCAGCAGCTTGTCACCAGCGGAGATCAGATACGAGCAGTACTTC. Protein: CASSLSPAEIRYEQYF.

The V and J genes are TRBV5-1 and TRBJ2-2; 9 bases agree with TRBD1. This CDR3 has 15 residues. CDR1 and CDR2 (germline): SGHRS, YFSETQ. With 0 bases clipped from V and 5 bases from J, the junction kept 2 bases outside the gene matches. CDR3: CASSLADRGTGELFF. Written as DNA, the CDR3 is TGCGCCAGCAGCTTGGCGGACAGGGGAACCGGGGAGCTGTTTTTT.

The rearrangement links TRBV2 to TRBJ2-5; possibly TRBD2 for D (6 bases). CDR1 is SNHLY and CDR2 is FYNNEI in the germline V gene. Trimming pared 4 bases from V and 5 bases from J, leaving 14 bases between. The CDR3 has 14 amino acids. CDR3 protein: CASSVSGRGETQYF. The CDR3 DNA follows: TGTGCCAGCAGTGTGAGTGGTCGGGGGGAGACCCAGTACTTC.

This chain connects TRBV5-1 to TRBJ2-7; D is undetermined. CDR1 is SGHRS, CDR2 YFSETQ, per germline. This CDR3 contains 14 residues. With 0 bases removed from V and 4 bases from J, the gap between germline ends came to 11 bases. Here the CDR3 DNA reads TGCGCCAGCAGCTTGGAGGTGCCCGGGTACGAGCAGTACTTC. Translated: CASSLEVPGYEQYF.

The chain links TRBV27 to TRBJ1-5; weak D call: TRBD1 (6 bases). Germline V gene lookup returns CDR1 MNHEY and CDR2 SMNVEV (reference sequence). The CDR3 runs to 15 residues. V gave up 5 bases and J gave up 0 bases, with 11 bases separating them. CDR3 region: CASSEGGYSNQPQHF. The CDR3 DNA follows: TGTGCCAGCAGTGAGGGGGGGTATAGCAATCAGCCCCAGCATTTT.